This TCR beta chain is from a study of blood T cell repertoires in COVID-19. Study details: T cells, B-cell-depleted T cells, or PBMCs provided the cDNA or gDNA that served as material.

The V end lost 10 bases, the J end lost 6 bases, and 15 bases lay between the germline ends. The length of the CDR3 is 12 residues. Germline lookup yields CDR1 SEHNR and CDR2 FQNEAQ (reference sequence). The table lists this clone with a few counts. Authors' data handling: Estimates of nucleated cell counts were drawn from the amplification of reference gene primers. Assay used: immunoSEQ multiplex PCR; TCRdb lists only in-frame clones, some missing. The DNA was the basis for D and trimming; V, J and clone size are from that table. The data contain around 69,000 clones, roughly 80% of them singletons.

This sequence originates from a woman aged 60 to 75 with acute or convalescent COVID-19. The sequencing sample was made of peripheral blood. The chain carries TRBV7-9 and TRBJ1-1; D unclear. The CDR3, as DNA: TGTGCCATACGAGGGAAAAAGGCTGAAGCTTTCTTT. This translates into CAIRGKKAEAFF.